Sequencing of this T cell receptor beta chain was carried out in a study of cytomegalovirus exposure and HLA in healthy donors. Points on this clone: The antigen is unknown. The identical CDR3 is also encoded by other nucleotide sequences in the sample.

Among the 110 or so subjects of the validation cohort, separate from the roughly 730-subject first cohort, were the donors. Repertoires were generated with immunoSEQ multiplex PCR, while TCRdb's copy carries only in-frame clones and drops some. The sample comprises 200,000 to 250,000 clones, around 87% of which are singletons, and roughly 2.5% rests with the top ten. Study outcomes and limitations: The TCR clusters that emerged in the first cohort tended, a later analysis found, to co-occur in the approximately 120 validation repertoires. The study found most TCR sequences rare, yet found some public TCRs in many donors.

Germline trimming cut 5 bases from V and 3 bases from J; bases unmatched to any gene: 6. The germline V gene has CDR1 SGHVS and CDR2 FNYEAQ. The CDR3 runs 14 residues. The receptor was isolated from a man aged 18-30 years in good health and CMV-seronegative. The chain links TRBV7-6 to TRBJ2-7; 8 bases are a match to TRBD1. Sequencing input: PBMCs. CDR3 amino acids: CASSPDDRGYEQYF. CDR3 sequence (DNA): TGTGCCAGCAGCCCCGATGACAGGGGCTACGAGCAGTACTTC.